A single sample gave rise to the 19 T cell receptor beta chains below, sequenced in a study of blood T cell repertoires in COVID-19. Generated by immunoSEQ multiplex PCR, the TCRdb table keeps only in-frame clones and is missing some. The table includes 150,000 or so clones, around 81% detected once. The source material was peripheral blood. The receptor source for this set is a man between 60 and 75 years old with active or convalescent COVID-19.

CDR3: CASSSKGELDTQYF. CDR3 nucleotides: TGTGCCAGCAGCAGTAAGGGGGAATTAGATACGCAGTATTTT. V gene TRBV9 combines with J gene TRBJ2-3, with TRBD1 as a possible D gene (6 bases). With 4 bases removed from V and 5 bases from J, the gap between germline ends came to 14 bases. CDR3 length: 14 residues. CDR1 SGDLS and CDR2 YYNGEE come from the germline V gene.

This clone was found once. V usage is TRBV29-1 and J usage is TRBJ2-7; 8 nucleotides line up with TRBD2. V lost 5 bases, J lost 7 bases, and 13 bases stayed unmatched. The germline gives CDR1 SQVTM, CDR2 ANQGSEA. There are 14 residues in the CDR3. DNA for the CDR3: TGCAGCGTTCGAGGAGCGGGAGTTACGGGGGAGCAGTACTTC. Protein product: CSVRGAGVTGEQYF.

This clone was seen a few times. The rearrangement links TRBV4-1 to TRBJ2-2; 7 positions agree with TRBD2. CDR3 length: 16 amino acids. Germline values: CDR1 MGHRA, CDR2 YSYEKL. V lost 4 bases and J lost 4; bases outside the gene matches: 9. The CDR3 DNA sequence: TGCGCCAGCAGCCCTGGGGGGGGACGGGGCACCGGGGAGCTGTTTTTT. It codes for CASSPGGGRGTGELFF.

This clone was seen only a few times. The chain couples TRBV7-9 to TRBJ1-2; 10 bases are shared with TRBD1. The CDR3 contains 15 residues. Germline CDR1 and CDR2: SEHNR and FQNEAQ (reference sequence). V trimming: 2 bases; J trimming: 4 bases; junction bases outside the gene matches: 4. CDR3 amino acids: CASSLRWTGGYGYTF. The CDR3 DNA reads TGTGCCAGCAGCTTAAGGTGGACAGGGGGCTATGGCTACACCTTC.

The V and J genes are TRBV30 and TRBJ2-1, with D unclear. Trimming stripped 7 bases from V and 10 bases from J, with 8 bases between. This CDR3 is 9 amino acids long. Germline-derived CDR1 and CDR2 are GTSNPN and SVGIG (reference sequence). CDR3 DNA: TGTGCCTTTATAAAAGAGCAGTTCTTC. It specifies CAFIKEQFF.

This sequence joins TRBV28 and TRBJ1-4; 7 bases line up with TRBD1. The CDR3 sequence is 15 residues long. The germline V gene encodes CDR1 MDHEN and CDR2 SYDVKM. After removal of 2 bases from V and 8 bases from J, the junction contained 8 bases not matched to a gene. The CDR3 protein is CASSLGSRGREKLFF. DNA for the CDR3: TGTGCCAGCAGTTTAGGGTCCAGGGGGAGAGAAAAACTGTTTTTT.

The chain carries TRBV28 and TRBJ2-3; maybe TRBD1 (5 bases). CDR3 length equals 17 residues. V was trimmed by 5 bases and J by 1 base, leaving 19 bases between them. The germline V gene encodes CDR1 MDHEN and CDR2 SYDVKM. CDR3 protein: CASSPPRQIQRTDTQYF. As DNA, the CDR3 is TGTGCCAGCAGTCCCCCTCGACAGATCCAACGCACAGATACGCAGTATTTT.

The CDR3: CAISPGQGGYTIYF. CDR3 DNA sequence: TGTGCCATCAGTCCCGGACAGGGGGGATACACCATATATTTT. J is TRBJ1-3 and V is TRBV10-3; 10 bases match TRBD1. This CDR3 region has 14 residues. V was pared by 5 bases and J by 8 bases, with 6 bases of the junction left unmatched. The V gene's germline CDR1 is ENHRY and CDR2 SYGVKD.

V usage is TRBV5-5 and J usage is TRBJ2-7; TRBD1 agrees at 9 bases. The CDR3 has 14 amino acids. Germline assignment: CDR1 SGHKS and CDR2 YYEKEE (reference sequence). V was pared by 3 bases and J by 6 bases, with 7 bases of the junction left unmatched. The CDR3 here is CASSWGTGNGEQYF. The CDR3 bases are TGTGCCAGCAGCTGGGGGACAGGGAACGGCGAGCAGTACTTC.

This clone has a single count. The CDR3 region is CASGLVQETQYF. The CDR3 DNA reads as TGTGCCAGCGGACTAGTACAGGAGACCCAGTACTTC. The J gene is TRBJ2-5, the V gene TRBV6-5, with TRBD2 identical over 7 bases. In germline, CDR1 is MNHEY, CDR2 SVGAGI. The V and J ends lost 8 bases and 5 bases, in that order; junction bases with no gene match: 5. The length of the CDR3 is 12 residues.

V gene TRBV7-2 combines with J gene TRBJ1-2; D ambiguous. This CDR3 is built from 13 residues. Germline-derived CDR1 and CDR2 are SGHTA and FQGNSA. V lost 5 bases and J 7 bases, leaving 14 bases between the germline ends. The CDR3 region is CASSLPGFGGYTF. CDR3 nucleotides: TGTGCCAGCAGCCTCCCCGGTTTTGGTGGCTACACCTTC.

The chain is built from TRBV6-5 and TRBJ1-4; 8 bases fit TRBD1. The CDR3 sequence is 13 residues long. V shed 6 bases, J shed 8 bases, and the junction held 5 bases outside the gene matches. Germline CDR1 reads MNHEY; CDR2 reads SVGAGI. The CDR3, as DNA: TGTGCCAGCAGCGTACAGGGGGGGGAAAAACTGTTTTTT. It is translated as CASSVQGGEKLFF.

This chain joins TRBV7-9 and TRBJ1-5, with unresolved D. V was trimmed by 3 bases and J by 0 bases, leaving 9 bases between them. Germline V CDR1 and CDR2: SEHNR, FQNEAQ (reference sequence). This CDR3 has 15 residues. CDR3 sequence reads: CASSLEGHSNQPQHF. In DNA, the CDR3 is TGTGCCAGCAGCTTGGAGGGCCATAGCAATCAGCCCCAGCATTTT.

CDR3 coding DNA: TGTGCCAGCAGCCCGACTAGCGGGAGTGGTAGCGGGGAGCTGTTTTTT. Encoded protein: CASSPTSGSGSGELFF. The chain joins TRBV5-4 to TRBJ2-2; 12 bases are a match to TRBD2. Per germline, CDR1 SGHNT and CDR2 YYREEE (reference sequence). The CDR3 loop spans 16 amino acids. V shed 4 bases and J 7 bases; nucleotides not matched to a gene: 8.

V usage is TRBV30 and J usage is TRBJ1-3, with D hard to call. Trimming shortened V by 3 bases and J by 2 bases, and 11 bases separated the two germline ends. There are 14 residues in the CDR3. Germline CDR1 GTSNPN, CDR2 SVGIG (reference sequence). The CDR3 region has the DNA TGTGCCTGGAGCTGTGGAGTGGCTGGAAACACCATATATTTT. Its translation is CAWSCGVAGNTIYF.

This clone has a handful of counts. This chain connects TRBV7-8 to TRBJ2-5, with 12 bases that match TRBD2. The J segment lost 1 base and the V segment lost 4 bases, leaving 4 bases of the junction unmatched. The germline V gene encodes CDR1 SGHVS and CDR2 FQNEAQ. This CDR3 comprises 16 residues. The chain's CDR3 is CASSWTSGDSQETQYF. CDR3 bases: TGTGCCAGCAGCTGGACTAGCGGGGACAGCCAAGAGACCCAGTACTTC.

The chain carries TRBV24-1 and TRBJ2-7; TRBD1 matches 8 bases. V shed 3 bases and J 5 bases; nucleotides not matched to a gene: 8. CDR3 length: 15 amino acids. The germline CDR1 and CDR2 sequences are KGHDR and SFDVKD. The DNA of the CDR3 is TGTGCCACCAGTGATCCCGGGACAGGTGGCAACGAGCAGTACTTC. As protein: CATSDPGTGGNEQYF.

The genes are TRBV19 and TRBJ2-5; weak D call: TRBD2 (5 bases). The CDR3 runs to 13 residues. Trimming took off 3 bases at V and 5 bases at J, with 10 bases between the two ends. Germline V gene data show CDR1 as LNHDA and CDR2 as SQIVND (reference sequence). The CDR3 loop is CASSIDYRETQYF. The CDR3 bases are TGTGCCAGTAGTATCGACTATCGGGAGACCCAGTACTTC.

The J gene is TRBJ2-1, the V gene TRBV19; 7 nucleotides match TRBD2. The CDR3 has 17 amino acids. In germline, CDR1 is LNHDA, CDR2 SQIVND (reference sequence). Trimming removed 1 base from V and 4 bases from J; junction bases left unmatched: 10. This chain's CDR3 is CASSIGEGGVFYNEQFF. DNA for the CDR3: TGTGCCAGTAGTATAGGGGAGGGAGGAGTATTTTACAATGAGCAGTTCTTC.